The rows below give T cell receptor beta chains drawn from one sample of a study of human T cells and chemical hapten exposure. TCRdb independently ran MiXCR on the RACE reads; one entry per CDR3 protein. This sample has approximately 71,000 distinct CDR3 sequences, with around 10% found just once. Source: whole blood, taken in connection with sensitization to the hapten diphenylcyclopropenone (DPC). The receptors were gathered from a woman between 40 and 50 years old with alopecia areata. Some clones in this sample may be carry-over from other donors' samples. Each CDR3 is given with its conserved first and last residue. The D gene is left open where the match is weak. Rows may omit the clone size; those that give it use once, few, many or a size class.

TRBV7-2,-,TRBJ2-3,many,TGTGCCAGCACCCCAGGCAGTGGACGGACAGATACGCAGTATTTT,CASTPGSGRTDTQYF
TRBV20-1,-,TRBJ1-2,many,TGCAGTGCCGAGGCGGGCAGCACTAACTATGGCTACACCTTC,CSAEAGSTNYGYTF
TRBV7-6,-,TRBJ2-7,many,TGTGCCAGCACTTTCGGTAGTAGACGGGACGAGCAGTACTTC,CASTFGSRRDEQYF
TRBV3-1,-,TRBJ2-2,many,TGTGCCAGCAGCCAAGATGGAACGGGGGCCGGGGAGCTGTTTTTT,CASSQDGTGAGELFF
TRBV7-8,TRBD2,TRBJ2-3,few,TGTGCCAGCGGCGTAGCGGGGGTCTCGGGGAGGACGCAGTATTTT,CASGVAGVSGRTQYF
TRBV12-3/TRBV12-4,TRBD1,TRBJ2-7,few,TGTGCCAGCAGTCCCCGGGACAGAGCCTACGAGCAGTACTTC,CASSPRDRAYEQYF
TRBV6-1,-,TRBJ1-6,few,TGTGCCAGCGGACAGTATAATTCACCCCTCCACTTT,CASGQYNSPLHF
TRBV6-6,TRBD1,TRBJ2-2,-,TGTGCCAGCAGTTCGGGACAGGGGGCAACCGGGGAGCTGTTTTTT,CASSSGQGATGELFF
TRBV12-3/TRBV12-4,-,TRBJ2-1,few,TGTGCCAGCAGTTTGGTGGGGGGAGATGAGCAGTTCTTC,CASSLVGGDEQFF
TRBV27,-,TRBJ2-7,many,TGTGCCAGCAGCCATAGGGGACACCTCTACGAGCAGTACTTC,CASSHRGHLYEQYF
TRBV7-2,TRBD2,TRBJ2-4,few,TGTGCCAGCAGCTTAACTAGCGGGGGAGTAGCCAAAAACATTCAGTACTTC,CASSLTSGGVAKNIQYF
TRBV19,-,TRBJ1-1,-,TGTGCCAGTAGTCCTGGTTGGGGGAGCTTGAACACTGAAGCTTTCTTT,CASSPGWGSLNTEAFF
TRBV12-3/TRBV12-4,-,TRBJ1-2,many,TGTGCCAGCAGTTTAGGGGAGGGAGCAGGTGGCTACACCTTC,CASSLGEGAGGYTF
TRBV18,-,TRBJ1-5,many,TGTGCCAGCTCACCTTCAGGGGACAATCAGCCCCAGCATTTT,CASSPSGDNQPQHF
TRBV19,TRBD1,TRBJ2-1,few,TGTGCCAGTAGTAGGTCCGGACAGGGGGCTTGGGATGAGCAGTTCTTC,CASSRSGQGAWDEQFF
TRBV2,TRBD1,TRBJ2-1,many,TGTGCCAGCAGGACAGGGCTGGAGAAGAATGAGCAGTTCTTC,CASRTGLEKNEQFF
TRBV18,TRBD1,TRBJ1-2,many,TGTGCCAGCTCACCAGACAGGGGTTATGGCTACACCTTC,CASSPDRGYGYTF
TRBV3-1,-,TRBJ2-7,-,TGTGCCAGCAGCCTTAGAGGGGGAACAGGGATCCACGAGCAGTACTTC,CASSLRGGTGIHEQYF
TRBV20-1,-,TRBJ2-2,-,TGCAGTGCCCCCGGACTTAACACCGGGGAGCTGTTTTTT,CSAPGLNTGELFF
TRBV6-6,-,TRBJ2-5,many,TGTGCCAGCAGTTACCTGTCAACAGGGAAAGAGACCCAGTACTTC,CASSYLSTGKETQYF
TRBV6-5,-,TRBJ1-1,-,TGTGCCAGCAGTTCCCAGGGGTGGACTGAAGCTTTCTTT,CASSSQGWTEAFF
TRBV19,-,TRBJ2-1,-,TGTGCCAGTAGTATAGCATCTCGCAGTTTATACAATGAGCAGTTCTTC,CASSIASRSLYNEQFF
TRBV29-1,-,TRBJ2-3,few,TGCAGCGTTGAAATGGGGAGCCACGTTGGTCGTTTT,CSVEMGSHVGRF
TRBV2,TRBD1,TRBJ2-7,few,TGTGCCAGCAGGGGGACAGTCTCAGCCTACGAGCAGTACTTC,CASRGTVSAYEQYF
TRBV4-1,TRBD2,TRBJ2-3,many,TGCGCCAGCAGTCACGGACTAGATGCAGATACGCAGTATTTT,CASSHGLDADTQYF
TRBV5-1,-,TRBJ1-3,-,TGCGCCAGCAGCTTTCCGGGGGAAAACACCATATATTTT,CASSFPGENTIYF
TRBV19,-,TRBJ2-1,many,TGTGCCAGTTCCGGCGGGGGCAAGATCAATGAGCAGTTCTTC,CASSGGGKINEQFF
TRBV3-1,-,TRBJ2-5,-,TGTGCCAGCAGCTCCCGACAGTCCCAAGAGACCCAGTACTTC,CASSSRQSQETQYF
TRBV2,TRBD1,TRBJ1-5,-,TGTGTCAGCAGTACTCTCACAGGGGCCCAGCCCCAGCATTTT,CVSSTLTGAQPQHF
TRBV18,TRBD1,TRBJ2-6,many,TGTGCCAGCTCACCAGATCCCGGGACAGGGCTCTCTGGGGCCAACGTCCTGACTTTC,CASSPDPGTGLSGANVLTF
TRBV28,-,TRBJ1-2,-,TGTGCCACCACAGGGACCAAAGGCTACACCTTC,CATTGTKGYTF
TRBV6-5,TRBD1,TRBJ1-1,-,TGTGCCAGCAGGCCGGGACAGGGCAGAGCTTTCTTT,CASRPGQGRAFF
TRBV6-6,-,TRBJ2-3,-,TGTGCCAGCAGTTTATCCCAGGGAGCGGGCACAGATACGCAGTATTTT,CASSLSQGAGTDTQYF
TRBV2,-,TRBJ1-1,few,TGTGCCAGCAGTGATTGGGGGGTTCGGAACACTGAAGCTTTCTTT,CASSDWGVRNTEAFF
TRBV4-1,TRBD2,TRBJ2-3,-,TGCGCCAGCAGCCAAGAGAAGCGGGGGTCAGATACGCAGTATTTT,CASSQEKRGSDTQYF
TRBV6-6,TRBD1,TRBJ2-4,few,TGTGCCAGCAGCTTCGACAGGGCCCCCTTTCTAGCCAAAAACATTCAGTACTTC,CASSFDRAPFLAKNIQYF
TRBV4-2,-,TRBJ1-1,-,TGTGCCAGCAGCCAAGATAATCGGGGCCCACCTGAAGCTTTCTTT,CASSQDNRGPPEAFF
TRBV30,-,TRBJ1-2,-,TGTGCCTGGAGCGGGGGGGTCTTTGGCCACACCTTC,CAWSGGVFGHTF
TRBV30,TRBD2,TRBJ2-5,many,TGTGCCTGGAGTGTTACTGGGACTAGCGGGGAGGAGACCCAGTACTTC,CAWSVTGTSGEETQYF
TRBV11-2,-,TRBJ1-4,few,TGTGCCAGCAGCTCACCGGGGCAAGAAAAACTGTTTTTT,CASSSPGQEKLFF
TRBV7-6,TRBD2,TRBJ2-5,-,TGTGCCAGCTTGGGACTAGCGGAGACCCAGTACTTC,CASLGLAETQYF
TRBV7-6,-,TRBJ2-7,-,TGTGCCAGCAGCTTTCGCTGGCAGGGCTACGAGCAGTACTTC,CASSFRWQGYEQYF
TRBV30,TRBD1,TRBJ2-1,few,TGTGCCTGGAGGCTCCGGGACAGGGCCAATGAGCAGTTCTTC,CAWRLRDRANEQFF
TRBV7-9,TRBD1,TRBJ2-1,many,TGTGCCAGCAGCTTAATCGGGACAGGGGGCTTTAATGAGCAGTTCTTC,CASSLIGTGGFNEQFF
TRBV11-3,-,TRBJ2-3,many,TGTGCCAGCAGCTTAGGGGTTCTCGGAGATACGCAGTATTTT,CASSLGVLGDTQYF